This TCR beta chain comes out of a study of cytomegalovirus exposure and HLA in healthy donors. This clone occurred a few times. The antigen remains unidentified. Findings of the study overall: With further analysis later on, most CMV-associated TCR beta chains appeared HLA-restricted. Presence/absence analyses assumed roughly uniform sequencing depth across donors. In a later analysis, several top co-occurrence clusters appeared linked to parvovirus B19, influenza, CMV and Epstein-Barr virus.

The PCR used 60 Vbeta and 13 Jbeta primers. In the authors' methods: A later analysis counted 80 million or so unique TCR beta chains, around 10 million shared. Assay: immunoSEQ multiplex PCR; the TCRdb copy retains only in-frame clones and omits some. V and J calls and clone size are copied from that table; D and trimming were computed from the DNA. The repertoire holds fewer than 110,000 clones, with about 77% as singletons. V gave up 0 bases and J gave up 5 bases, with 8 bases separating them. The CDR3 contains 14 residues. CDR1 is MNHNY, CDR2 SVGAGI, per germline (reference sequence). The sequence was collected from a woman under 30 in good health and CMV-seropositive. This chain links TRBV6-6 with TRBJ2-1; D remains unclear. Material for sequencing was PBMCs. The CDR3 region is CASSYSNYNNEQFF. DNA for the CDR3: TGTGCCAGCAGTTACTCAAACTATAACAATGAGCAGTTCTTC.